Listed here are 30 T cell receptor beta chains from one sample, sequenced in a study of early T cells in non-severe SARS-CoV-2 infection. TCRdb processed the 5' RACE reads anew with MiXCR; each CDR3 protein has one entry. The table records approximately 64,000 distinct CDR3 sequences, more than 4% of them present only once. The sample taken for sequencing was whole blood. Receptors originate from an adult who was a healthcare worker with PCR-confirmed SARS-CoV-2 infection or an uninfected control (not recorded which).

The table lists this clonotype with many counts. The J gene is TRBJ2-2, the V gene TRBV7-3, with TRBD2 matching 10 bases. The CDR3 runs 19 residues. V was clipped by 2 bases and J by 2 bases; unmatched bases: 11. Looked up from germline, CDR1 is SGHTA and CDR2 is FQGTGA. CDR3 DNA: TGTGCCAGCAGCTTACAGGAGCTAGCGGGGGCCCTAAACACCGGGGAGCTGTTTTTT. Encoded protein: CASSLQELAGALNTGELFF.

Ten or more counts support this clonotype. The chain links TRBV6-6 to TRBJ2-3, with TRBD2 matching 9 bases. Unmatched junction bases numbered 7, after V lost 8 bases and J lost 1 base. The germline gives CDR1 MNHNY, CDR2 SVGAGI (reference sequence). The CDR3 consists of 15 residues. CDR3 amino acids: CASGMSSGGTDTQYF. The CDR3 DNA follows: TGTGCCAGCGGTATGTCTAGCGGGGGCACAGATACGCAGTATTTT.

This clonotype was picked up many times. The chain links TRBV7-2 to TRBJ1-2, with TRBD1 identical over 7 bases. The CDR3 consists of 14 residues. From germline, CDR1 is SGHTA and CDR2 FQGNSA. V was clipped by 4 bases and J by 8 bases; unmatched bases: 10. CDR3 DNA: TGTGCCAGCAGCTCCAGAGCGAACAGGGGCGGCTACACCTTC. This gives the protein CASSSRANRGGYTF.

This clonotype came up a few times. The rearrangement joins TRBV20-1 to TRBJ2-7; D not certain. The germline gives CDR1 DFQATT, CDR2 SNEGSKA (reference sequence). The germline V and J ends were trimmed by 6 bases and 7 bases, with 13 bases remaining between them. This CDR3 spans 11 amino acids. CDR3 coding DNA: TGCAGTGCCCTGACAAGGGAAGAGCAGTACTTC. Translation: CSALTREEQYF.

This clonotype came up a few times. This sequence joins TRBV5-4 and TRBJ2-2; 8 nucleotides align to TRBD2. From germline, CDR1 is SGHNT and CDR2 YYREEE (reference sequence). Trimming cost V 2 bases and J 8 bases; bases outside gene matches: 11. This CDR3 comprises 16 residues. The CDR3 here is CASSFLTGGPIGELFF. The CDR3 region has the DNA TGTGCCAGCAGCTTTCTGACGGGAGGGCCGATTGGGGAGCTGTTTTTT.

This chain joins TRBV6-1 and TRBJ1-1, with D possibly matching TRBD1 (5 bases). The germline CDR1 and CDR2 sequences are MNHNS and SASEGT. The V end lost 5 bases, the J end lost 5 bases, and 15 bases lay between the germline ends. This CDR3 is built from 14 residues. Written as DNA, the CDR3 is TGTGCCAGCAGTACCGGGACCCCTAGGACTGAAGCTTTCTTT. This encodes CASSTGTPRTEAFF.

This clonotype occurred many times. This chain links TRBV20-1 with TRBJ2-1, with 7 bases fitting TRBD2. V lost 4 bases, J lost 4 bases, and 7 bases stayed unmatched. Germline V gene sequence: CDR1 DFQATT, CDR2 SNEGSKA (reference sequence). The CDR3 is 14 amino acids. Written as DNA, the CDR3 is TGCAGTGCTACCTACCAAGCGGGATACAATGAGCAGTTCTTC. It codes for CSATYQAGYNEQFF.

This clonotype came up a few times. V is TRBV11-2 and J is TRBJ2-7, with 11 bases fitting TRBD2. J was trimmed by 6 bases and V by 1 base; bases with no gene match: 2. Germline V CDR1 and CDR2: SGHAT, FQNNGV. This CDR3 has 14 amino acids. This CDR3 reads CASSLGLAGGEQYF. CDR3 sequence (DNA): TGTGCCAGCAGCTTAGGTCTAGCGGGAGGCGAGCAGTACTTC.

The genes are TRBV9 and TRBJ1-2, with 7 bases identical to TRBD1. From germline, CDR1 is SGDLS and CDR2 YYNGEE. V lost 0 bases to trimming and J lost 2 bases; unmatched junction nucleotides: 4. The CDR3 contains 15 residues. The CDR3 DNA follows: TGTGCCAGCAGCGTAGTTGCCAGGGGGAACTATGGCTACACCTTC. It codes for CASSVVARGNYGYTF.

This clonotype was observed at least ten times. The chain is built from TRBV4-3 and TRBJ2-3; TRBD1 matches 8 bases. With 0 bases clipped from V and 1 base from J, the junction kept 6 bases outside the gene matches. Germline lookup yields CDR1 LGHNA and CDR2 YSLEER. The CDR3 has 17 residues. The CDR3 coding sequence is TGCGCCAGCAGCCAAGAGATTCCGGGACAGGGCACAGATACGCAGTATTTT. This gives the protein CASSQEIPGQGTDTQYF.

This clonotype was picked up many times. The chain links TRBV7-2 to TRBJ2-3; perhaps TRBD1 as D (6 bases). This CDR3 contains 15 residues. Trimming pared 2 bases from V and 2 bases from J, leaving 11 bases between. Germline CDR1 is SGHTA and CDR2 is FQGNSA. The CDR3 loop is CASSLQTGFTDTQYF. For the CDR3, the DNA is TGTGCCAGCAGCTTACAAACAGGGTTCACAGATACGCAGTATTTT. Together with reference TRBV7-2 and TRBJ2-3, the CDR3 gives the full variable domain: GAGVSQSPSNKVTEKGKDVELRCDPISGHTALYWYRQSLGQGLEFLIYFQGNSAPDKSGLPSDRFSAERTGGSVSTLTIQRTQQEDSAVYLCASSLQTGFTDTQYFGPGTRLTVL.

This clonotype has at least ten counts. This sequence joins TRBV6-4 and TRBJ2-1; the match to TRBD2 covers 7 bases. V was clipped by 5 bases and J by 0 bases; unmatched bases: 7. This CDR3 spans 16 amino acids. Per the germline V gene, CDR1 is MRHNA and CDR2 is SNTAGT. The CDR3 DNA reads TGTGCCAGCAGTCCGATTAGCGGGCTCTCCTACAATGAGCAGTTCTTC. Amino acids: CASSPISGLSYNEQFF.

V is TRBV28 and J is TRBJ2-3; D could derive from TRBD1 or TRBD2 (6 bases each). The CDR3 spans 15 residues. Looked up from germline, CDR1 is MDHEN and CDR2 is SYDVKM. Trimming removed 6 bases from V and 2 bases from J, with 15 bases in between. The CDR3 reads CASRGEGGITDTQYF. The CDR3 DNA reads TGTGCCAGCAGGGGCGAGGGGGGTATCACAGATACGCAGTATTTT.

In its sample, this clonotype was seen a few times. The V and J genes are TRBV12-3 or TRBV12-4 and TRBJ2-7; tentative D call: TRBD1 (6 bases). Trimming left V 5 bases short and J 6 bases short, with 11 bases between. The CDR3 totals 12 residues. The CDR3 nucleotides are TGTGCCAGCAGTGAGGACAGAAGCGAGCAGTACTTC. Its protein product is CASSEDRSEQYF.

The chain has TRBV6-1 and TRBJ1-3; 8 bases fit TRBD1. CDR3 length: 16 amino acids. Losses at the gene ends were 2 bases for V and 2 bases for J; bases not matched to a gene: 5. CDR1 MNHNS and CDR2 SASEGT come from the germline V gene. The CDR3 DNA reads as TGTGCCAGCAGTGAACAGGGGGCTATGACTGGAAACACCATATATTTT. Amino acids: CASSEQGAMTGNTIYF.

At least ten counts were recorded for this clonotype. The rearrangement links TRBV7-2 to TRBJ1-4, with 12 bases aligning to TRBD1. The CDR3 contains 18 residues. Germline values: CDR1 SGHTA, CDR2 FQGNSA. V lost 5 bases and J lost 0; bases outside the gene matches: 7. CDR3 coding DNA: TGTGCCAGCAGCGGGACAGGGGGCTCTATTGCAACTAATGAAAAACTGTTTTTT. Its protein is CASSGTGGSIATNEKLFF.

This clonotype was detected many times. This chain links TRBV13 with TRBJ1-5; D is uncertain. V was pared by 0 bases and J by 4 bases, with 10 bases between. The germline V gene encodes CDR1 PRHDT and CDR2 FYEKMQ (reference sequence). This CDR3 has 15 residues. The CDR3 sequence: CASSLGPGRNQPQHF. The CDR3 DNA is TGTGCCAGCAGCTTAGGCCCGGGCCGGAATCAGCCCCAGCATTTT.

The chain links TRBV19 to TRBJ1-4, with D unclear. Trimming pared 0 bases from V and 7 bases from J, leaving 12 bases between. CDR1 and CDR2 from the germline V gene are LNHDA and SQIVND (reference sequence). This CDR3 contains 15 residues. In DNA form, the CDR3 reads TGTGCCAGTAGTATAGAAGGAAGGTCGGGTGAAAAACTGTTTTTT. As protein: CASSIEGRSGEKLFF.

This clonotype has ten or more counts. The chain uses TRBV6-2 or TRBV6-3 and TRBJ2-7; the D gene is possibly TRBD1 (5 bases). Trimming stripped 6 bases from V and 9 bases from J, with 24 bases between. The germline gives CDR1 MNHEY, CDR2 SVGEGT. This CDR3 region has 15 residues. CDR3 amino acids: CASRPQGKVAGRQYF. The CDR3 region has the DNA TGTGCCAGCAGACCCCAGGGCAAGGTTGCTGGTCGGCAGTACTTC.

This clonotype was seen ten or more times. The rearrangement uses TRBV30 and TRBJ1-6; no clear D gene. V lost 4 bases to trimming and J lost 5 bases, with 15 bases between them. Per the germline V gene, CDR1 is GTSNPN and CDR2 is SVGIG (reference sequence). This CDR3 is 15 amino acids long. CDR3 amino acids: CAWTPPGLDNSPLHF. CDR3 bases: TGTGCCTGGACCCCTCCCGGCCTCGATAATTCACCCCTCCACTTT.

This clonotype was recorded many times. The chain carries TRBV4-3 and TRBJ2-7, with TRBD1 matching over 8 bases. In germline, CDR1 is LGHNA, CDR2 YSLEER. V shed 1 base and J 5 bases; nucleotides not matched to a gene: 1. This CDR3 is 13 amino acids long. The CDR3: CASSQVTGDEQYF. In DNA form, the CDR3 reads TGCGCCAGCAGCCAAGTGACAGGGGACGAGCAGTACTTC.

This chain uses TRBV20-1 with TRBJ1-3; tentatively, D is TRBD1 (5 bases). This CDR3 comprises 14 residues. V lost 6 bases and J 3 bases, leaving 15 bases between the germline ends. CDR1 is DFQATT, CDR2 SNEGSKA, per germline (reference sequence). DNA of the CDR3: TGCAGTGCCGGAGACAGTTCAAGTGGAAACACCATATATTTT. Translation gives CSAGDSSSGNTIYF.

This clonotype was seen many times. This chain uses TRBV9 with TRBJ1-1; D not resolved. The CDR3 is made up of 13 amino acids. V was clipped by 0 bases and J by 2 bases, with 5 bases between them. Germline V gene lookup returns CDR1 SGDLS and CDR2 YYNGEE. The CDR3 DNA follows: TGTGCCAGCAGCGTAGCCGCCAACACTGAAGCTTTCTTT. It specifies CASSVAANTEAFF.

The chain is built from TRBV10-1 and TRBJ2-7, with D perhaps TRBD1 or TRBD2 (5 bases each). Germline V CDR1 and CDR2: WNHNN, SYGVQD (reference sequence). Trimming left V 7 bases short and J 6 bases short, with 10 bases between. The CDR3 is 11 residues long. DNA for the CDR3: TGCGCCAGCACCGGGGACGGCGAGCAGTACTTC. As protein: CASTGDGEQYF.

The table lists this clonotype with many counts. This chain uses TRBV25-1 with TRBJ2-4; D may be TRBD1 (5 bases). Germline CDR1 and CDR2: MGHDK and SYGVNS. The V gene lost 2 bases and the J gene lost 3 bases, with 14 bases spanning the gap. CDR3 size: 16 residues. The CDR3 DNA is TGTGCCAGCAGTGAACAGGGCCTACGGAACAAAAACATTCAGTACTTC. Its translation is CASSEQGLRNKNIQYF.

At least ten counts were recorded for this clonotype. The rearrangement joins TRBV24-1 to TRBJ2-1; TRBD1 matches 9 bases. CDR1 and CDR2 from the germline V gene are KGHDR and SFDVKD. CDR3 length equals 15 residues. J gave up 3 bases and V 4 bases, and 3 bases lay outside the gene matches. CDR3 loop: CATSEGTGSYNEQFF. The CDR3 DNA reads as TGTGCCACCAGTGAGGGGACAGGGAGCTACAATGAGCAGTTCTTC.

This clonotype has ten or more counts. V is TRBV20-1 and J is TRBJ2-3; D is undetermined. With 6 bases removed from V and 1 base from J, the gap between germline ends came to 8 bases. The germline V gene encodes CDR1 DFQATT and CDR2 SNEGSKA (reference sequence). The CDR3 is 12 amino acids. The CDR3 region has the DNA TGCAGTGCAGCTCTTCGCACAGATACGCAGTATTTT. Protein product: CSAALRTDTQYF.

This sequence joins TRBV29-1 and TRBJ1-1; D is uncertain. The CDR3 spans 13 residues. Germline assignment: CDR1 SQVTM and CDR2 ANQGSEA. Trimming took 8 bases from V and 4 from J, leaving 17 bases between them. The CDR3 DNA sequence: TGCAGCTTAACCCAACTGGGAGGCACTGAAGCTTTCTTT. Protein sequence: CSLTQLGGTEAFF.

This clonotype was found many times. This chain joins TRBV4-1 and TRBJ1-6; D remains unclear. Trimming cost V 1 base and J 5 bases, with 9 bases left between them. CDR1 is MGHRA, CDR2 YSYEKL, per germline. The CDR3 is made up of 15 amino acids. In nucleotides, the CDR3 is TGCGCCAGCAGCCAAGGAACAGACGATAATTCACCCCTCCACTTT. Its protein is CASSQGTDDNSPLHF.

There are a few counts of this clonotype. CDR3 protein: CATSDSGGSEQYF. In nucleotides, the CDR3 is TGTGCCACCAGTGACTCAGGGGGCAGCGAGCAGTACTTC. The chain carries TRBV24-1 and TRBJ2-7; TRBD1 agrees at 8 bases. V shed 4 bases, J shed 6 bases, and the junction held 4 bases outside the gene matches. The germline gives CDR1 KGHDR, CDR2 SFDVKD. This CDR3 is built from 13 residues.